The 3 T cell receptor beta chains below were found in one sample sequenced in a study of T cells in localized non-small cell lung cancer. The protocol was immunoSEQ multiplex PCR, while the TCRdb copy is restricted to in-frame clones and leaves out a portion. Here the sample spans roughly 28,000 clones, approximately 86% being singletons. This sample comprised peripheral blood, obtained before any cancer treatment. These receptors were collected from a male donor older than 55 with stage I lung adenocarcinoma.

The CDR3 spells CASSEALQTRKFF. The CDR3 DNA reads TGTGCCAGCAGCGAGGCGTTACAGACTCGGAAGTTCTTC. The chain carries TRBV7-6 and TRBJ2-1; no clear D. The CDR3 extends over 13 amino acids. V was shortened by 5 bases and J by 14 bases, with 19 bases between the two germline ends. Germline CDR1 is SGHVS and CDR2 is FNYEAQ.

This rearrangement joins TRBV2 to TRBJ1-5; D remains ambiguous. Trimming took off 5 bases at V and 1 base at J, with 6 bases between the two ends. CDR1 SNHLY and CDR2 FYNNEI come from the germline V gene. There are 13 residues in the CDR3. The chain's CDR3 is CASSQESNQPQHF. The DNA of the CDR3 is TGTGCCAGCAGTCAGGAAAGCAATCAGCCCCAGCATTTT. The whole variable domain, filled in from reference TRBV2 and TRBJ1-5, reads EPEVTQTPSHQVTQMGQEVILRCVPISNHLYFYWYRQILGQKVEFLVSFYNNEISEKSEIFDDQFSVERPDGSNFTLKIRSTKLEDSAMYFCASSQESNQPQHFGDGTRLSIL.

The J gene is TRBJ2-5, the V gene TRBV4-3, with D unclear. Germline assignment: CDR1 LGHNA and CDR2 YSLEER. The CDR3 is 14 residues long. Between the trimmed V and J ends, which lost 0 bases and 5 bases, there was a span of 10 bases. The CDR3 protein is CASSQEWSSETQYF. CDR3 nucleotides: TGCGCCAGCAGCCAAGAATGGTCTTCCGAGACCCAGTACTTC.